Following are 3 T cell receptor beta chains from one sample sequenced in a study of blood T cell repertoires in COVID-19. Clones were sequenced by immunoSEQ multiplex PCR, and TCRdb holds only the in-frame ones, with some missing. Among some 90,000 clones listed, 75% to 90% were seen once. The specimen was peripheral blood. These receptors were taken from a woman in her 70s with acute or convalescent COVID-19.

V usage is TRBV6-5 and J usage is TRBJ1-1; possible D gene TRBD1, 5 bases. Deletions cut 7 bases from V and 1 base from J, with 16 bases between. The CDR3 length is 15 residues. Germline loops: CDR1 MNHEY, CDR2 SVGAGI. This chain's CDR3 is CASTQGGAPNTEAFF. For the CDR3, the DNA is TGTGCCAGCACCCAAGGCGGGGCCCCGAACACTGAAGCTTTCTTT.

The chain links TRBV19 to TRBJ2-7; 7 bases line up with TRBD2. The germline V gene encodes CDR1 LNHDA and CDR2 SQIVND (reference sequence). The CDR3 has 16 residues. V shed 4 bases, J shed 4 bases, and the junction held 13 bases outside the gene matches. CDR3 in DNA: TGTGCCAGTAGTACCCCTCGGGGGGACCTCCGGTACGAGCAGTACTTC. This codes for CASSTPRGDLRYEQYF. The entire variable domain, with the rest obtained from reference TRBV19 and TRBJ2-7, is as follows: DGGITQSPKYLFRKEGQNVTLSCEQNLNHDAMYWYRQDPGQGLRLIYYSQIVNDFQKGDIAEGYSVSREKKESFPLTVTSAQKNPTAFYLCASSTPRGDLRYEQYFGPGTRLTVT.

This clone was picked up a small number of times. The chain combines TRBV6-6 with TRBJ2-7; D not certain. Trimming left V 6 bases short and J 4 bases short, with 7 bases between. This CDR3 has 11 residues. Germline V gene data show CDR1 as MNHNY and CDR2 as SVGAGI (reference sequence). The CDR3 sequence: CASRATYEQYF. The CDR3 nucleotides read TGTGCCAGCAGGGCGACATACGAGCAGTACTTC.